The TCR beta chain described here comes from a study of CD8+ T cells in alopecia areata. V lost 6 bases to trimming and J lost 2 bases, with 11 bases between them. This CDR3 region has 12 residues. Germline values: CDR1 SQVTM, CDR2 ANQGSEA. Indicated treatment: oral pan-JAK inhibitor, 5-10 mg twice daily. Once RNA had been extracted, it was reverse transcribed into cDNA to act as the sequencing template. Libraries were prepared by immunoSEQ multiplex PCR; TCRdb keeps only in-frame clonotypes and omits some of them. In the table there are 150,000 or so clones, 58% of which are singletons. Sample: CD4+ T cells sorted from blood, taken at approximately week 61, from a patient treated with tofacitinib. The sequence was collected from a human donor with alopecia areata. The chain combines TRBV29-1 with TRBJ2-7; D may be TRBD1 or TRBD2 (5 bases each). The CDR3 here is CSVRDGTYEQYF. Written as DNA, the CDR3 is TGCAGCGTGAGGGACGGGACCTACGAGCAGTACTTC.